This passage covers 21 T cell receptor beta chains from one sample sequenced in a study of identical twins. TCRdb redid the calling of the 5' RACE reads with MiXCR, one entry per CDR3 protein. The sample consists of hundreds of thousands of distinct CDR3 sequences, 8.5% to 9.5% of them appearing once. These data also featured in a second study, about yellow fever vaccine responses in identical twins.

Sample: PBMCs. The source is a woman aged 18-29 years in good health.

The genes are TRBV30 and TRBJ2-7; D call uncertain. Germline values: CDR1 GTSNPN, CDR2 SVGIG (reference sequence). V gave up 1 base and J gave up 4 bases, with 8 bases separating them. The CDR3 runs 12 residues. The CDR3 protein is CAWSGLGYEQYF. The CDR3 region has the DNA TGTGCCTGGAGTGGATTAGGGTACGAGCAGTACTTC.

The rearrangement joins TRBV10-3 to TRBJ2-3; 7 positions agree with TRBD2. The CDR3 consists of 16 residues. Germline V gene sequence: CDR1 ENHRY, CDR2 SYGVKD. V lost 3 bases, J lost 2 bases, and 8 bases stayed unmatched. CDR3 coding DNA: TGTGCCATCAGTGACGGGGAGACTAGCACCACAGATACGCAGTATTTT. The encoded protein is CAISDGETSTTDTQYF.

This clonotype showed up just a few times. This rearrangement joins TRBV12-3 or TRBV12-4 to TRBJ1-4; maybe TRBD1 (6 bases). V was shortened by 3 bases and J by 5 bases, with 10 bases between the two germline ends. This CDR3 spans 14 amino acids. CDR3 residues: CASSLGGKNEKLFF. CDR3 coding DNA: TGTGCCAGCAGTTTGGGGGGCAAAAATGAAAAACTGTTTTTT.

This clonotype was observed at least ten times. The chain carries TRBV11-2 and TRBJ2-7; D remains ambiguous. Germline V gene data show CDR1 as SGHAT and CDR2 as FQNNGV. V lost 2 bases and J lost 6, with 11 bases in between. This CDR3 is 13 amino acids long. DNA for the CDR3: TGTGCCAGCAGCTTATCGGTCGGAGTCGAGCAGTACTTC. Its translation: CASSLSVGVEQYF. Drawing the rest from reference TRBV11-2 and TRBJ2-7, the complete variable domain is EAGVAQSPRYKIIEKRQSVAFWCNPISGHATLYWYQQILGQGPKLLIQFQNNGVVDDSQLPKDRFSAERLKGVDSTLKIQPAKLEDSAVYLCASSLSVGVEQYFGPGTRLTVT.

The chain carries TRBV6-1 and TRBJ2-7; D is ambiguous. CDR1 is MNHNS, CDR2 SASEGT, per germline. V was trimmed by 6 bases and J by 0 bases, leaving 15 bases between them. This CDR3 region has 15 residues. The CDR3 sequence: CASSEWVQNSYEQYF. The CDR3 region has the DNA TGTGCCAGCAGCGAATGGGTCCAGAACTCCTACGAGCAGTACTTC.

This clonotype was found a few times. The J gene is TRBJ2-1, the V gene TRBV6-1; D uncertain. The CDR3 consists of 14 residues. Trimming left V 5 bases short and J 2 bases short, with 10 bases between. The germline V gene has CDR1 MNHNS and CDR2 SASEGT. The CDR3 bases are TGTGCCAGCAGTATCCAAAAGACCTACAATGAGCAGTTCTTC. It yields the protein CASSIQKTYNEQFF.

This clonotype was seen many times. This chain joins TRBV18 and TRBJ2-6; D may match TRBD1 or TRBD2 (5 bases each). CDR1 KGHSH and CDR2 LQKENI come from the germline V gene. The CDR3 runs to 14 residues. V lost 3 bases and J 2 bases, leaving 5 bases between the germline ends. CDR3 in DNA: TGTGCCAGCTCACCGGGGGCTGGGGCCAACGTCCTGACTTTC. Translated, it gives CASSPGAGANVLTF. The full variable domain, completed using reference TRBV18 and TRBJ2-6, is NAGVMQNPRHLVRRRGQEARLRCSPMKGHSHVYWYRQLPEEGLKFMVYLQKENIIDESGMPKERFSAEFPKEGPSILRIQQVVRGDSAAYFCASSPGAGANVLTFGAGSRLTVL.

This clonotype was found many times. The genes are TRBV27 and TRBJ2-2; the match to TRBD2 covers 10 bases. Germline V gives CDR1 MNHEY, CDR2 SMNVEV (reference sequence). The V gene end was trimmed by 2 bases and the J gene end by 3 bases; junction bases not matched to a gene: 6. The CDR3 sequence is 17 residues long. In DNA, the CDR3 is TGTGCCAGCAGTTTAGTCGCTAGCGGGGGATACACCGGGGAGCTGTTTTTT. Translated, it gives CASSLVASGGYTGELFF.

This clonotype was detected many times. This chain uses TRBV20-1 with TRBJ2-7; 8 bases are shared with TRBD2. The CDR3 is made up of 14 amino acids. CDR1 and CDR2 (germline): DFQATT, SNEGSKA (reference sequence). With V trimmed by 0 bases and J by 3 bases, 4 bases remained unmatched. The CDR3 DNA reads as TGCAGTGCTAGAGATCTCCTAGCGGGCTACGAGCAGTACTTC. It yields the protein CSARDLLAGYEQYF.

This clonotype was detected a few times. The rearrangement links TRBV20-1 to TRBJ2-2; weak D call: TRBD1 (6 bases). Trimming shortened V by 2 bases and J by 5 bases, and 12 bases separated the two germline ends. This CDR3 is built from 14 residues. CDR1 and CDR2 (germline): DFQATT, SNEGSKA (reference sequence). CDR3 coding DNA: TGCAGTGCTAGACCTCAGGGGTCTACCGGGGAGCTGTTTTTT. It codes for CSARPQGSTGELFF.

This clonotype was detected ten times or more. The rearrangement uses TRBV5-4 and TRBJ2-7; TRBD2 matches at 10 bases. This CDR3 region has 16 residues. Trimming removed 4 bases from V and 2 bases from J; junction bases left unmatched: 9. CDR1 SGHNT and CDR2 YYREEE come from the germline V gene (reference sequence). In DNA form, the CDR3 reads TGTGCCAGCAGCGCCCTTACTAGCGGGATGCCCTACGAGCAGTACTTC. This translates into CASSALTSGMPYEQYF.

This clonotype occurred a few times. The gene calls are TRBV25-1 and TRBJ1-2; TRBD1 matches 8 bases. V lost 1 base, J lost 7 bases, and 8 bases stayed unmatched. Germline V gene sequence: CDR1 MGHDK, CDR2 SYGVNS. This CDR3 is 15 amino acids long. In DNA, the CDR3 is TGTGCCAGCAGTGAATTTTATCAGGGGGCCGGTGGCTACACCTTC. Encoded protein: CASSEFYQGAGGYTF.

The sample holds a few counts of this clonotype. The chain uses TRBV6-5 and TRBJ2-2, with 7 bases lining up with TRBD1. The CDR3 runs 14 residues. From germline, CDR1 is MNHEY and CDR2 SVGAGI. The ends lost 1 base at V and 7 bases at J; junction bases unmatched: 3. This CDR3 is CASSYFRDSGELFF. In DNA, the CDR3 is TGTGCCAGCAGTTACTTCCGGGACAGCGGGGAGCTGTTTTTT.

This clonotype was found a few times. The CDR3 bases are TGTGCCAGCAGTTTCCCCGCTACCACATACAATGAGCAGTTCTTC. Amino acid sequence: CASSFPATTYNEQFF. The chain recombines TRBV12-3 or TRBV12-4 with TRBJ2-1; D remains ambiguous. Trimming removed 3 bases at V and 4 bases at J, with 13 bases between. CDR3 length: 15 amino acids.

This clonotype was seen more than once but under ten times. The V call is TRBV28, the J call TRBJ2-3; 11 bases map to TRBD2. The germline CDR1 and CDR2 sequences are MDHEN and SYDVKM. V shed 6 bases, J shed 6 bases, and the junction held 14 bases outside the gene matches. The CDR3 runs 17 residues. The CDR3 protein is CASSTPGLAVRGDTQYF. CDR3 bases: TGTGCCAGCAGCACTCCGGGACTAGCGGTCCGTGGGGATACGCAGTATTTT.

This clonotype was seen more than once but under ten times. This rearrangement joins TRBV7-6 to TRBJ2-7, with D possibly matching TRBD2 (6 bases). The CDR3 is 15 amino acids. Germline V gene data show CDR1 as SGHVS and CDR2 as FNYEAQ. The ends were cut back, 1 base at V and 3 bases at J, with 13 bases in the middle. This chain's CDR3 is CASSLGGDWLYEQYF. As DNA, the CDR3 is TGTGCCAGCAGCTTAGGAGGGGACTGGCTCTACGAGCAGTACTTC. Drawing the rest from reference TRBV7-6 and TRBJ2-7, the complete variable domain is GAGVSQSPRYKVTKRGQDVALRCDPISGHVSLYWYRQALGQGPEFLTYFNYEAQQDKSGLPNDRFSAERPEGSISTLTIQRTEQRDSAMYRCASSLGGDWLYEQYFGPGTRLTVT.

This clonotype appeared many times. The rearrangement joins TRBV7-9 to TRBJ2-7; the match to TRBD1 covers 7 bases. V gave up 4 bases and J gave up 7 bases; unmatched junction bases: 4. The CDR3 spans 12 residues. Germline CDR1 is SEHNR and CDR2 is FQNEAQ (reference sequence). CDR3 DNA: TGTGCCAGCAGCTCCCCAGGGGGAGAGCAGTACTTC. Translated: CASSSPGGEQYF.

The rearrangement joins TRBV18 to TRBJ2-3; 10 nucleotides match TRBD1. There are 16 residues in the CDR3. Germline V lookup: CDR1 KGHSH, CDR2 LQKENI. The J segment lost 2 bases and the V segment lost 1 base, leaving 3 bases of the junction unmatched. The CDR3 is CASSPRDRGPTDTQYF. The CDR3, as DNA: TGTGCCAGCTCACCACGGGACAGGGGTCCCACAGATACGCAGTATTTT. Full variable domain (remainder filled in from reference TRBV18 and TRBJ2-3): NAGVMQNPRHLVRRRGQEARLRCSPMKGHSHVYWYRQLPEEGLKFMVYLQKENIIDESGMPKERFSAEFPKEGPSILRIQQVVRGDSAAYFCASSPRDRGPTDTQYFGPGTRLTVL.

The chain recombines TRBV11-2 with TRBJ2-5; 15 bases are shared with TRBD2. Germline-derived CDR1 and CDR2 are SGHAT and FQNNGV. The CDR3 spans 18 residues. V lost 1 base, J lost 7 bases, and 10 bases stayed unmatched. CDR3 sequence reads: CASSLGGTSGGSPRTQYF. The CDR3 coding sequence is TGTGCCAGCAGCTTAGGAGGGACTAGCGGGGGGTCGCCTCGGACCCAGTACTTC.

There are many counts of this clonotype. The chain joins TRBV15 to TRBJ2-1; D may correspond to TRBD1 or TRBD2 (5 bases each). This CDR3 is built from 15 residues. The germline V gene has CDR1 LNHNV and CDR2 YYDKDF (reference sequence). V lost 2 bases, J lost 6 bases, and 14 bases lay in between. The CDR3 sequence: CATSRRDPGSNEQFF. The CDR3 DNA reads TGTGCCACCAGCAGAAGGGACCCAGGATCCAATGAGCAGTTCTTC.

The table lists this clonotype with a few counts. The chain links TRBV4-1 to TRBJ2-5; D possibly corresponds to TRBD2 (5 bases). The CDR3 covers 13 residues. The germline gives CDR1 MGHRA, CDR2 YSYEKL. The V gene lost 5 bases and the J gene lost 3 bases, with 10 bases spanning the gap. The CDR3 DNA is TGCGCCAGCAGCGGGCGGGTTGAAGAGACCCAGTACTTC. Protein: CASSGRVEETQYF.